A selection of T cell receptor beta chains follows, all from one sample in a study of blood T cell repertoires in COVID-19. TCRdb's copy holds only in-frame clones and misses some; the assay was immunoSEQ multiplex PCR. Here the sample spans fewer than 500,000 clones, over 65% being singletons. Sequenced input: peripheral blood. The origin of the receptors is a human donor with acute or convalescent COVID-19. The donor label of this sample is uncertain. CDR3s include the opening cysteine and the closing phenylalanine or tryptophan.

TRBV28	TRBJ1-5	CASRRQGANQPQHF
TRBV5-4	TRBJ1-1	CASSLGQRNTEAFF
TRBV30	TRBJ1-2	CASRDRGDGYTF
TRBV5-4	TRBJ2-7	CASSLPGREPYEQYF
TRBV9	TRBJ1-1	CASSVAIGTGNTEAFF
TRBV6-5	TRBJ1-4	CASSSTPTGGYEKLFF
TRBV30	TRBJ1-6	CAWSPGTGISPLHF
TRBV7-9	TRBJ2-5	CASSVAVIGGTQYF
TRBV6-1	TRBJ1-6	CASSEWREGSPLHF
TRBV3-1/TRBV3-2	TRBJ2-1	CASSPSGRGYNEQFF
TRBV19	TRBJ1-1	CASSKGHIDEAFF
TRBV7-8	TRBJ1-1	CASSFRDRENTEAFF
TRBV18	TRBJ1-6	CASSQGTYNSPLHF
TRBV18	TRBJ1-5	CASSREGNQPQHF
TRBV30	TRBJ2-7	CAWSVGTRGQYF
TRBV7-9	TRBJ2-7	CASSGRDNYEQYF
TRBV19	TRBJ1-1	CASSQQGDTEAFF
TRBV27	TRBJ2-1	CASSLERGPPDNEQFF
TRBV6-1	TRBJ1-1	CASRDRVSTEAFF
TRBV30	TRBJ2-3	CAWNQVDTQYF
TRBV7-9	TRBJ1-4	CASSWGEGEKLFF
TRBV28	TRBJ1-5	CASSLFTTVSGQPQHF
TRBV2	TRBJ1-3	CARGAVPGNTIYF
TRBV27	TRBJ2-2	CASTVLSGSANTGELFF
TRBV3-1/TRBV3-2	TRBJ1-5	CASSLGRGQPQHF
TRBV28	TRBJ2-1	CASSFRQGRSPAQFF
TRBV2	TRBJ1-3	CASRADSSGNTIYF
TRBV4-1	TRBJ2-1	CASSQDMTAANGDEQFF
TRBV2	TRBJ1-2	CASTGDSSVYGYTF
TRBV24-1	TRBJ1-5	CATSVGTGENQPQHF
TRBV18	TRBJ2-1	CASSLAGAQGNEQFF
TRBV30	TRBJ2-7	CAWSGGWGVRTYEQYF
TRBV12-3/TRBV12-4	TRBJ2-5	CAPRTGGGTQYF
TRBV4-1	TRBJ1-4	CASSQDSGGKEKLFF